This TCR beta chain was found in a study of blood T cell repertoires in COVID-19. Germline V lookup: CDR1 MGHRA, CDR2 YSYEKL. V was pared by 0 bases and J by 0 bases, with 12 bases of the junction left unmatched. The CDR3 extends over 21 amino acids. TCRdb's copy holds only in-frame clones and misses some; the assay was immunoSEQ multiplex PCR. This table holds about 180,000 clones, around 87% found once. The specimen sequenced was peripheral blood. The sequence came from a man aged 40-55 years with active or convalescent COVID-19. The rearrangement uses TRBV4-1 and TRBJ2-4; TRBD2 aligns across 12 bases. CDR3 in amino acids: CASSQESASGGALLAKNIQYF. CDR3 DNA sequence: TGCGCCAGCAGCCAAGAGAGCGCTAGCGGGGGGGCGTTACTAGCCAAAAACATTCAGTACTTC.